This TCR beta chain was captured by sequencing in a study of blood T cells in healthy people across ages. Next came a second PCR, run for about 7 to 12 cycles, which used a sample-barcoded 5' primer along with a J-beta primer mix. From the 5' RACE reads, TCRdb called clonotypes with MiXCR, one entry per CDR3 protein. The profile shows some 930,000 distinct CDR3 sequences, almost 30% of them singletons. The CDR3 is 14 amino acids. Germline CDR1 reads MDHEN; CDR2 reads SYDVKM. V was pared by 6 bases and J by 1 base, with 12 bases between. The same specimen was also included in a second study, on T cells of mothers and their children.

Source material: blood. The rearrangement links TRBV28 to TRBJ1-1, with D possibly matching TRBD1 (6 bases). This clonotype was sampled from a woman in her forties in good health. The CDR3 region is CASRLDRRNTEAFF. Here the CDR3 DNA reads TGTGCCAGCAGACTCGACAGGCGGAACACTGAAGCTTTCTTT.